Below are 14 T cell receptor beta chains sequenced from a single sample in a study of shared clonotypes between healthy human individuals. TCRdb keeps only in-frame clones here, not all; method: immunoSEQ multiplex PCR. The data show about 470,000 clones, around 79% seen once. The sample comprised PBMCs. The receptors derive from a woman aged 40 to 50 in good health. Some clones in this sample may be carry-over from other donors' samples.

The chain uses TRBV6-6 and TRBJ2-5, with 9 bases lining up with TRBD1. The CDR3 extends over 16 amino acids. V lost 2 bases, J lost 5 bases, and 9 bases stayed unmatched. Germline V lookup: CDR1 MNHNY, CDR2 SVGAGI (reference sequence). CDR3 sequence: CASSYPGTGPRETQYF. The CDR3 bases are TGTGCCAGCAGTTACCCCGGGACAGGGCCGCGGGAGACCCAGTACTTC.

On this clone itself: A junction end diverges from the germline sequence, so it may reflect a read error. The CDR3 reads CASSQGGTPRAGELSF. CDR3 sequence (DNA): TGTGCCAGCAGCCAAGGAGGGACTCCCAGGGCGGGGGAGCTGTCTTTT. This chain joins TRBV9 and TRBJ2-2; 7 bases map to TRBD2. CDR3 length equals 16 residues. Germline assignment: CDR1 SGDLS and CDR2 YYNGEE.

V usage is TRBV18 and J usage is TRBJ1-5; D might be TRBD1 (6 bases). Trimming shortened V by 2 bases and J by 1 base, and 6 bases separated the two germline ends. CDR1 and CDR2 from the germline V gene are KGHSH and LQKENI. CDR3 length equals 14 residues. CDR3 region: CASSPDRSNQPQHF. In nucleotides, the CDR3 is TGTGCCAGCTCACCAGACAGGAGCAATCAGCCCCAGCATTTT.

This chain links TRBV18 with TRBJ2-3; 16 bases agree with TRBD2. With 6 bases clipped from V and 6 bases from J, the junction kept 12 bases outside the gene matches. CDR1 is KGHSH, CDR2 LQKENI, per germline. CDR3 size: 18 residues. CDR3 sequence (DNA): TGTGCCAGCTCCACAGGGACTAGCGGGAGGGCCCCCTCGGATACGCAGTATTTT. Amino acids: CASSTGTSGRAPSDTQYF.

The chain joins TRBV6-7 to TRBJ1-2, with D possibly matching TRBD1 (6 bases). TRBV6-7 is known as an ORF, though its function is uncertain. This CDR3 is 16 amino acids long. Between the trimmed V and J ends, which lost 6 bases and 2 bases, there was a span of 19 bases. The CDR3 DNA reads TGTGCCAGCAGCCCAGACAGGATGGGGCCCAACTATGGCTACACCTTC. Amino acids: CASSPDRMGPNYGYTF.

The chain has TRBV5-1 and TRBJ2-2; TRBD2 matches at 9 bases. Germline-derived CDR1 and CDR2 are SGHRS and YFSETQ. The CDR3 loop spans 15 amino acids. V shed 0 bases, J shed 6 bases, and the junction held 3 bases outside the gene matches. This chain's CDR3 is CASSLVASGAGELFF. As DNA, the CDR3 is TGCGCCAGCAGCTTGGTCGCTAGCGGGGCCGGGGAGCTGTTTTTT.

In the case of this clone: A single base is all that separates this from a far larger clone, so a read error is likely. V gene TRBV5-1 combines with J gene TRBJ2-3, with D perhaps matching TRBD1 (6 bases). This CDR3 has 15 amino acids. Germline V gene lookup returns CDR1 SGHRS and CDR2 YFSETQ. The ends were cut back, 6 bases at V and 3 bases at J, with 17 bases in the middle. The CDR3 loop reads CASNLGVRGTDTQYF. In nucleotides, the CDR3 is TGCGCCAGCAATCTAGGTGTTAGGGGGACAGATACGCAGTATTTT.

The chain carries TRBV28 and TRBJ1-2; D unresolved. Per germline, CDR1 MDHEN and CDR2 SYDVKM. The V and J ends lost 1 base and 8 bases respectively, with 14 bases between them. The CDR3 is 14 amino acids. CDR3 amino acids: CASSLFSGGQGYTF. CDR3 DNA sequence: TGTGCCAGCAGTTTATTTTCGGGAGGGCAGGGCTACACCTTC.

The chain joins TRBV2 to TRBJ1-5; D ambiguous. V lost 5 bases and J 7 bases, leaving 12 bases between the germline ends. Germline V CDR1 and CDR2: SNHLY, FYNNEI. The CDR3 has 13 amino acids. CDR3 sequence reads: CASSTGWRQPQHF. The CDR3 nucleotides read TGTGCCAGCAGTACCGGGTGGAGACAGCCCCAGCATTTT.

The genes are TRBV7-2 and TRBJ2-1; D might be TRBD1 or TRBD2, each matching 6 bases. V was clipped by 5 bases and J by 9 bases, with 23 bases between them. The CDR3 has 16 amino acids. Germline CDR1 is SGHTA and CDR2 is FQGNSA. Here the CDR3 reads CASSPNGGSSIGEQFF. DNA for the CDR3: TGTGCCAGCAGCCCTAACGGGGGCTCATCAATCGGTGAGCAGTTCTTC.

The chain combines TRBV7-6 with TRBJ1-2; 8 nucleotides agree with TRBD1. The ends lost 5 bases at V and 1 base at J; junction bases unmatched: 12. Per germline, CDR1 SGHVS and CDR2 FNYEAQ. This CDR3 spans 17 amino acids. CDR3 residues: CASSRLPGQANNYGYTF. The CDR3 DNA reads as TGTGCCAGCAGCCGTTTACCGGGACAGGCAAATAACTATGGCTACACCTTC.

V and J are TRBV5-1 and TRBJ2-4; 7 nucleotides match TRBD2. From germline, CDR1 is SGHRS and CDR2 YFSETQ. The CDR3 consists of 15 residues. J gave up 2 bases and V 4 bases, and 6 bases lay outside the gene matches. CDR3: CASSPGTTTKNIQYF. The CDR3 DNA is TGCGCCAGCAGCCCGGGGACTACCACCAAAAACATTCAGTACTTC.

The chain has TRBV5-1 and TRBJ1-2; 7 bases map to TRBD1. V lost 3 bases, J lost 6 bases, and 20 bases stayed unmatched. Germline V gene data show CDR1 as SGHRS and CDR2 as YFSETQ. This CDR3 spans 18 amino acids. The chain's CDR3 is CASSSLGALDRAGDGYTF. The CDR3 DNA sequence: TGCGCCAGCAGCTCCCTGGGAGCCTTAGACAGGGCCGGTGATGGCTACACCTTC.

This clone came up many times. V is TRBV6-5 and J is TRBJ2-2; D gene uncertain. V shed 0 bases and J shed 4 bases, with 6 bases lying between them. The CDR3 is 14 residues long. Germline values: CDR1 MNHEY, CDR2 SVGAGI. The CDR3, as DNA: TGTGCCAGCAGTTACTCACTAAGCACCGGGGAGCTGTTTTTT. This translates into CASSYSLSTGELFF.